Listed below are T cell receptor beta chains from one sample, sequenced in a study of shared clonotypes between healthy human individuals. The repertoire was sequenced with immunoSEQ multiplex PCR; TCRdb's copy has only in-frame clones and lacks some. Here the sample spans 2 million to 2.5 million clones, approximately 94% being singletons. Sequenced material: naive CD4+ T cells sorted from blood. These TCRs come from a man aged 18 to 29 in good health. Each CDR3 is given with its conserved first and last residue. D genes are given only for firm matches.

j_call v_call d_call cdr3_nt cdr3_aa
TRBJ2-5 TRBV10-2 TRBD2 TGCGCCAGCAGGGCGGGAGAGGTCGGGGAGACCCAGTACTTC CASRAGEVGETQYF
TRBJ2-7 TRBV5-1 - TGCGCCAGCAGCTCCCGGGGGTTGCCGTCCTACGAGCAGTACTTC CASSSRGLPSYEQYF
TRBJ2-1 TRBV9 - TGTGCCAGCAGCGTAGGAGGCGGGGAATACAATGAGCAGTTCTTC CASSVGGGEYNEQFF
TRBJ1-2 TRBV7-3 - TGTGCCAGCAGCTTAGAGGTGGGGAAGGGCTATGGCTACACCTTC CASSLEVGKGYGYTF
TRBJ1-1 TRBV7-9 - TGTGCCAGCATAGAACTGGCGGTTATCACTGAAGCTTTCTTT CASIELAVITEAFF
TRBJ2-6 TRBV18 - TGTGCCAGCTCCCCCGAGGGGGCCAACGTCCTGACTTTC CASSPEGANVLTF
TRBJ2-3 TRBV10-2 TRBD2 TGCGCCAGCAGTGATGGGACTAGCGGAAGGGTTACGCAGTATTTT CASSDGTSGRVTQYF
TRBJ1-5 TRBV10-2 - TGCGCCAGCAGTGAGCAAAGGTCCTCAAGCAATCAGCCCCAGCATTTT CASSEQRSSSNQPQHF
TRBJ2-5 TRBV10-2 TRBD2 TGCGCCAGCAGAGATGAGACTAGCGGGAGGGCCGCCCAGTACTTC CASRDETSGRAAQYF
TRBJ1-2 TRBV19 TRBD1 TGTGCCAGTAGTTCCCGGGACAGGACCCCTAACTATGGCTACACCTTC CASSSRDRTPNYGYTF
TRBJ2-5 TRBV5-1 TRBD2 TGCGCCAGCAGCCGCGGAGGCGGGGGGGCCGGGGAGACCCAGTACTTC CASSRGGGGAGETQYF
TRBJ1-2 TRBV30 - TGTGCCTGTAGTCGGGACCCTGGGGACGGCTATGGCTACACCTTC CACSRDPGDGYGYTF
TRBJ2-2 TRBV19 - TGTGCCAGTAGTATCGGGCAGGAAGTACGCACCGGGGAGCTGTTTTTT CASSIGQEVRTGELFF